The sequence of this T cell receptor (beta chain) was determined in a study of T cell responses to AZD1222 COVID-19 vaccine (TCRdb year 2021). With respect to the entire study: A total of 233 trial participants underwent TCR sequencing, of whom roughly 210 received two doses of AZD1222 and about 25 received two doses of the MenACWY control vaccine. Trial participants were enrolled by age into subgroups of 18-55, 56-69 and 70-plus years, and 148, 28 and 57 TCR-sequenced participants, respectively, were included in these subgroups.

The paper as a whole reports these results and caveats: Conclusions about previously exposed vaccinees are limited because only five to seven AZD1222 recipients were SARS-CoV-2 seropositive at baseline. Participants were mostly white British and included more females than males, and it was suggested by the authors that clonal diversity may have been underestimated. The 56-69-year group was small, and its depth increase did not reach significance, likely because of low power. Vaccine-associated CD4 TCRs spanned the whole spike protein, with dominant responses in regions 160-218 and 743-854. Spike-specific TCR breadth and depth rose significantly after two AZD1222 doses compared with day 0 and with MenACWY recipients. Because no day 14 peak-response samples were available, the repertoires could be characterized only after the peak T cell response. Reportedly, close to half of the unique spike-specific TCRs recognized epitopes lying outside the regions that are mutated in the B.1.351 and B.1.1.7 variants.

This specimen's time point label, interpreted: baseline before first vaccination. According to the study, the label for this sample's treatment or condition signals: meningococcal conjugate vaccine given as trial control. Samples from vaccinated people were obtained from the UK trials COV001 and COV002, which included a single-blind randomized controlled phase 2/3 trial of AZD1222 (ChAdOx1 nCoV-19) in healthy adults. Trial participant PBMC samples were collected at day 0 and day 28 after the second dose for TCRbeta chain sequencing. The CDR3 regions of human TCRbeta chains were analyzed by immunosequencing. The authors' analysis ran thus. Repertoire TCRs were matched against a reference library of SARS-CoV-2-specific TCRs generated with the MIRA antigen-specificity platform. Breadth was defined as the fraction of unique TCRs that were SARS-CoV-2-associated, and depth was defined as the fraction of total T cells that were SARS-CoV-2-associated. Using the MIRA data, each spike-specific TCR was assigned both to the spike region to which the TCR was reactive and to a CD4 or CD8 class. Log10-transformed breadth and depth values were compared by one-way ANOVA with Sidak's multiple comparisons tests. TCRdb carries this immuneACCESS record with in-frame sequences only. Its versions omit some clonotypes, under half of them owing to an unresolved V gene in the studies checked, with the rest unexplained. The V and J calls and clone size were taken over from that table, and D and trimming were inferred from the DNA. This sample has some 140,000 clones in its table, and roughly nine tenths of those were observed once. The top ten clones comprise roughly 5% of the sample.

Comments on this clone: The antigen it binds to is not known. No much larger clonotype is one base removed from it; base qualities were not supplied.

V is clipped by 0 bases and J by 2 bases, and the sequence between their germline boundaries is 17 bases long. The CDR3 numbers 19 residues from cysteine through phenylalanine. Only the CDR3 DNA is retained, 57 bases long and in frame from the first base. As encoded in the germline V gene (reference sequence), CDR1 is LGHDT while CDR2 is YNNKEL. Material: peripheral blood, obtained on day 0 of MenACWY control vaccination. The chain uses TRBV3-1 (or the pseudogene TRBV3-2) and TRBJ2-6, and perhaps TRBD2 as D gene, on 6 matching bases. The receptor comes from an adult in good health. Here the CDR3 is given as CASSQDRGDPGAGANVLTF. The DNA sequence is as follows: TGTGCCAGCAGCCAAGATCGCGGGGACCCAGGAGCTGGGGCCAACGTCCTGACTTTC.